This T cell receptor (beta chain) is from a study of CD8+ T cells in alopecia areata. Findings of the study overall: Lesional scalp exceeded normal scalp in clonality, especially in alopecia totalis/universalis. Clarity of TCR sharing across patients fell short of that in mice, possibly HLA-related.

CDR1 and CDR2 from the germline V gene are MNHEY and SVGAGI. The CDR3 contains 15 residues. V gave up 4 bases and J gave up 3 bases; unmatched junction bases: 4. As to this clone: Its antigen remains unidentified.

Extracted RNA was reverse transcribed into cDNA, the sequencing template. This table comes from immunoSEQ multiplex PCR, and its TCRdb copy is limited to in-frame clones, with some not included. Among 130,000 to 150,000 clones, 80% to 90% were seen once, and the ten largest hold less than 15%. The sample in question was CD8+ T cells sorted from blood, obtained at week 0. The sequence came from a human donor with alopecia areata. V gene TRBV6-5 combines with J gene TRBJ2-2, with 8 positions matching TRBD2. The CDR3, as DNA: TGTGCCAGCAGTTCGGGACTAGGAGACACCGGGGAGCTGTTTTTT. Its translation: CASSSGLGDTGELFF.